Described below is a single T cell receptor beta chain sequence and its context. The data are from a study of blood T cell repertoires in COVID-19. Study in general: Acute-phase and convalescent COVID-19 samples originated in the United States, Italy and Spain.

Assay used: immunoSEQ multiplex PCR; TCRdb lists only in-frame clones, some missing. The sample contains roughly 250,000 clones, about 86% of which appear only once. Germline V gives CDR1 LGHDT, CDR2 YNNKEL (reference sequence). Deletions cut 0 bases from V and 7 bases from J, with 9 bases between. This CDR3 spans 13 amino acids. V is TRBV3-1 (or the pseudogene TRBV3-2) and J is TRBJ1-1, with D uncertain. The receptor was isolated from a woman under 40 with COVID-19, enrolled during active disease. The sample was peripheral blood. The CDR3 reads CASSQDPGLEAFF. The CDR3 coding sequence is TGTGCCAGCAGCCAAGATCCCGGACTTGAAGCTTTCTTT.